The 24 T cell receptor beta chains below all came from one sample that was sequenced in a study of cytomegalovirus exposure and HLA in healthy donors. Here immunoSEQ multiplex PCR was the method, and the copy in TCRdb shows in-frame clones only, minus some. The sample records approximately 120,000 clones, roughly 86% being singletons. Sequenced input: PBMCs. The receptors were gathered from a woman aged 18-29 years in good health and CMV-seronegative.

This clone has more than one count but fewer than ten. The J gene is TRBJ1-2, the V gene TRBV20-1, with 7 bases identical to TRBD1. Germline lookup yields CDR1 DFQATT and CDR2 SNEGSKA (reference sequence). The CDR3 spans 8 residues. In nucleotides, the CDR3 is TGCACGACAGGGAGCTACACCTTC. As protein: CTTGSYTF.

J is TRBJ2-1 and V is TRBV29-1, with TRBD1 identical over 10 bases. CDR1 is SQVTM, CDR2 ANQGSEA, per germline. V lost 5 bases to trimming and J lost 6 bases; unmatched junction nucleotides: 4. This CDR3 comprises 13 residues. CDR3 sequence (DNA): TGCAGCGTTCGGGACAGGGGTAGCAATGAGCAGTTCTTC. It specifies CSVRDRGSNEQFF.

This chain connects TRBV27 to TRBJ2-7; 13 bases align to TRBD2. The CDR3 sequence is 20 residues long. From germline, CDR1 is MNHEY and CDR2 SMNVEV (reference sequence). The J segment lost 6 bases and the V segment lost 7 bases, leaving 24 bases of the junction unmatched. The CDR3 nucleotides are TGTGCCAGCAAAAATACTAGCGGGAGGGTATGGCCCAATCAGGTTCGCGAGCAGTACTTC. It encodes CASKNTSGRVWPNQVREQYF.

V is TRBV15 and J is TRBJ1-1, with D possibly matching TRBD1 (6 bases). V was pared by 3 bases and J by 1 base, with 9 bases between. Germline CDR1 LNHNV, CDR2 YYDKDF (reference sequence). This CDR3 is built from 14 residues. The CDR3 DNA sequence: TGTGCCACCAGCAGGGGACACACGAACACTGAAGCTTTCTTT. Protein: CATSRGHTNTEAFF. Based on the CDR3 plus reference TRBV15 and TRBJ1-1, the full variable domain is DAMVIQNPRYQVTQFGKPVTLSCSQTLNHNVMYWYQQKSSQAPKLLFHYYDKDFNNEADTPDNFQSRRPNTSFCFLDIRSPGLGDTAMYLCATSRGHTNTEAFFGQGTRLTVV.

This chain joins TRBV6-5 and TRBJ1-1, with a possible D match to TRBD1 (6 bases). CDR3 length: 14 amino acids. V was cut by 3 bases and J by 5 bases, with 13 bases left in between. The V gene's germline CDR1 is MNHEY and CDR2 SVGAGI. The CDR3 loop reads CASSYPGAGTEAFF. The CDR3 coding sequence is TGTGCCAGCAGTTATCCAGGGGCGGGTACTGAAGCTTTCTTT.

V and J are TRBV7-9 and TRBJ1-4, with D possibly being TRBD1 (5 bases). The V and J ends lost 1 base and 8 bases respectively, with 17 bases between them. This CDR3 comprises 16 residues. Germline V gene data show CDR1 as SEHNR and CDR2 as FQNEAQ (reference sequence). In DNA, the CDR3 is TGTGCCAGCAGCTTAGGAGGCTGGCAGGGTTCGGAAAAACTGTTTTTT. It encodes CASSLGGWQGSEKLFF.

The rearrangement joins TRBV28 to TRBJ2-7; tentatively, D is TRBD1 (5 bases). CDR3 length: 17 amino acids. The V gene lost 5 bases and the J gene lost 0 bases, with 20 bases spanning the gap. Germline V gives CDR1 MDHEN, CDR2 SYDVKM. The CDR3 coding sequence is TGTGCCAGCAGTGACAAAACAGGAAGACCGAACTCCTACGAGCAGTACTTC. Translation: CASSDKTGRPNSYEQYF.

V gene TRBV29-1 combines with J gene TRBJ2-7; 7 positions agree with TRBD1. The CDR3 loop spans 11 amino acids. V lost 5 bases to trimming and J lost 4 bases; unmatched junction nucleotides: 2. Germline CDR1 reads SQVTM; CDR2 reads ANQGSEA. CDR3 residues: CSVSRGYEQYF. The CDR3 region has the DNA TGCAGCGTTTCCAGGGGGTACGAGCAGTACTTC.

The rearrangement links TRBV7-9 to TRBJ2-7; possibly TRBD2 for D (6 bases). The V end was cut by 2 bases, the J end by 2 bases, with 10 bases between. The CDR3 is made up of 14 amino acids. The germline V gene encodes CDR1 SEHNR and CDR2 FQNEAQ (reference sequence). The CDR3 coding sequence is TGTGCCAGCAGCTTACCCGGGGGAGCCTACGAGCAGTACTTC. Translating gives CASSLPGGAYEQYF. Full variable domain (remainder filled in from reference TRBV7-9 and TRBJ2-7): DTGVSQNPRHKITKRGQNVTFRCDPISEHNRLYWYRQTLGQGPEFLTYFQNEAQLEKSRLLSDRFSAERPKGSFSTLEIQRTEQGDSAMYLCASSLPGGAYEQYFGPGTRLTVT.

This chain links TRBV19 with TRBJ1-1; D remains ambiguous. This CDR3 contains 14 residues. Trimming cost V 7 bases and J 3 bases, with 15 bases left between them. Germline CDR1 and CDR2: LNHDA and SQIVND (reference sequence). Here the CDR3 reads CASMDGGIHTEAFF. CDR3 nucleotide sequence: TGTGCCAGTATGGACGGAGGCATACACACTGAAGCTTTCTTT. Together with reference TRBV19 and TRBJ1-1, the CDR3 gives the full variable domain: DGGITQSPKYLFRKEGQNVTLSCEQNLNHDAMYWYRQDPGQGLRLIYYSQIVNDFQKGDIAEGYSVSREKKESFPLTVTSAQKNPTAFYLCASMDGGIHTEAFFGQGTRLTVV.

In its sample, this clone was seen once. J is TRBJ2-5 and V is TRBV7-3; a weak D match, TRBD1 (5 bases). The ends were cut back, 1 base at V and 1 base at J, with 10 bases in the middle. The CDR3 extends over 15 amino acids. Germline loops: CDR1 SGHTA, CDR2 FQGTGA. CDR3 sequence: CASSLRGRVQETQYF. The CDR3 nucleotides read TGTGCCAGCAGCTTAAGGGGCAGGGTCCAAGAGACCCAGTACTTC.

V is TRBV27 and J is TRBJ1-2; 7 positions match TRBD1. The CDR3 extends over 16 amino acids. J was trimmed by 3 bases and V by 4 bases; bases with no gene match: 11. Germline assignment: CDR1 MNHEY and CDR2 SMNVEV (reference sequence). CDR3 in DNA: TGTGCCAGCAGTTCAATGAGACCGGGACAGCACTATGGCTACACCTTC. Translated, it gives CASSSMRPGQHYGYTF.

The chain is built from TRBV2 and TRBJ1-1; TRBD1 might be the D (6 bases). The CDR3 runs to 15 residues. V was cut by 4 bases and J by 2 bases, with 14 bases left in between. CDR1 and CDR2 from the germline V gene are SNHLY and FYNNEI. The DNA for the CDR3 is TGTGCCAGCAGTGTGGACAGAGCCGACAACACTGAAGCTTTCTTT. It translates to CASSVDRADNTEAFF.

The V gene is TRBV28, the J gene TRBJ1-5; tentative D call: TRBD1 (5 bases). Germline V gene sequence: CDR1 MDHEN, CDR2 SYDVKM. V was pared by 2 bases and J by 5 bases, with 13 bases between. The CDR3 length is 15 residues. The CDR3 DNA sequence: TGTGCCAGCAGTTTACAGTTGGGGGGGTATCAGCCCCAGCATTTT. Translation: CASSLQLGGYQPQHF.

The J gene is TRBJ2-1, the V gene TRBV27, with 9 bases matching TRBD2. Trimming cost V 2 bases and J 10 bases; bases outside gene matches: 18. The germline V gene encodes CDR1 MNHEY and CDR2 SMNVEV (reference sequence). The CDR3 covers 18 residues. The CDR3 region has the DNA TGTGCCAGCAGTTTAGTCCCCCCAGGGAGCGGGGGGCGCGGGGAGCAGTTCTTC. It specifies CASSLVPPGSGGRGEQFF.

The gene calls are TRBV28 and TRBJ1-1, with D possibly being TRBD1 (6 bases). This CDR3 is 15 amino acids long. The V end lost 9 bases, the J end lost 1 base, and 18 bases lay between the germline ends. In germline, CDR1 is MDHEN, CDR2 SYDVKM. The CDR3 sequence: CASTLPGQTNTEAFF. The DNA of the CDR3 is TGTGCCAGTACTCTCCCCGGACAGACGAACACTGAAGCTTTCTTT.

The chain carries TRBV6-5 and TRBJ1-5; the D is unclear. Deletions cut 5 bases from V and 3 bases from J, with 14 bases between. The CDR3 consists of 15 residues. Germline lookup yields CDR1 MNHEY and CDR2 SVGAGI. This CDR3 is CASSPSSGFNQPQHF. The CDR3 DNA sequence: TGTGCCAGCAGTCCCTCGTCAGGTTTCAATCAGCCCCAGCATTTT.

This clone came up a few times. V is TRBV5-1 and J is TRBJ2-7, with D uncertain. The V gene's germline CDR1 is SGHRS and CDR2 YFSETQ. V was shortened by 3 bases and J by 0 bases, with 7 bases between the two germline ends. This CDR3 region has 13 residues. The CDR3 DNA reads as TGCGCCAGCAGCTCCCTTAGCTCCTACGAGCAGTACTTC. It translates to CASSSLSSYEQYF.

This clone has a handful of counts. The chain employs TRBV6-6 and TRBJ1-1, with a possible D match to TRBD1 (6 bases). This CDR3 is built from 15 residues. Germline V gene data show CDR1 as MNHNY and CDR2 as SVGAGI (reference sequence). V gave up 2 bases and J gave up 1 base, with 11 bases separating them. The CDR3 DNA is TGTGCCAGCAGTTACGGGGGGGGCGGGAACACTGAAGCTTTCTTT. Amino acids: CASSYGGGGNTEAFF.

This clone was counted only a few times. The chain couples TRBV7-2 to TRBJ1-1, with D unclear. The CDR3 consists of 15 residues. Germline CDR1 is SGHTA and CDR2 is FQGNSA. The germline V and J ends were trimmed by 5 bases and 0 bases, with 13 bases remaining between them. CDR3 DNA: TGTGCCAGCAGCGTCGGGTCGATGATGAACACTGAAGCTTTCTTT. This gives the protein CASSVGSMMNTEAFF.

J is TRBJ1-1 and V is TRBV5-1; TRBD1 aligns across 7 bases. The CDR3 runs 15 residues. Per germline, CDR1 SGHRS and CDR2 YFSETQ. The junction had 6 bases not matched to a gene; V was cut back by 4 bases and J by 0 bases. The CDR3 spells CASSQGQRLNTEAFF. Here the CDR3 DNA reads TGCGCCAGCAGCCAGGGACAGCGACTGAACACTGAAGCTTTCTTT.

This clone was found once. One end of the junction fails to match germline, which may point to a read error. The chain is built from TRBV28 and TRBJ2-7, with D unclear. The CDR3 has 14 residues. CDR1 and CDR2 (germline): MDHEN, SYDVKM. The DNA for the CDR3 is TGTACCAGCAGTTTATCGCGATACCCCTACGAGCAGTACTTC. It encodes CTSSLSRYPYEQYF.

This chain joins TRBV7-2 and TRBJ1-3; no clear D. In germline, CDR1 is SGHTA, CDR2 FQGNSA. The V end lost 1 base, the J end lost 2 bases, and 9 bases lay between the germline ends. This CDR3 has 15 amino acids. The CDR3 here is CASSLVPRAGNTIYF. The CDR3 bases are TGTGCCAGCAGCTTAGTGCCGCGAGCTGGAAACACCATATATTTT.

CDR3 amino acids: CASSLAGGSGTQYF. The CDR3 bases are TGTGCCAGCAGCTTGGCGGGGGGGTCAGGGACGCAGTATTTT. The rearrangement joins TRBV7-2 to TRBJ2-3; 9 positions match TRBD2. Trimming took 3 bases from V and 9 from J; bases not matched to a gene: 7. The CDR3 is 14 residues long. Per germline, CDR1 SGHTA and CDR2 FQGNSA.